The text below deals with one T cell receptor beta chain. TCRdb reprocessed the 5' RACE reads, keeping one entry per CDR3 protein, no DNA. The sample includes more than 400,000 distinct CDR3 sequences. The CDR3 runs 16 residues. The germline V gene has CDR1 SGHVS and CDR2 FNYEAQ. The sample belongs to a study of T cells expressing NK-cell markers. The rearrangement links TRBV7-6 to TRBJ2-2; TCRdb's D gene call, TRBD1, goes unchecked for lack of DNA. The source material was blood T cells: a sorted CD56 or NKG2C T cell subset, CD4+ or CD8+ T cells, or bulk PBMC T cells (not recorded which). The TCR originated in a woman between 18 and 70 years old in good health. The CDR3 reads CASSPGTGQTTGELFF.